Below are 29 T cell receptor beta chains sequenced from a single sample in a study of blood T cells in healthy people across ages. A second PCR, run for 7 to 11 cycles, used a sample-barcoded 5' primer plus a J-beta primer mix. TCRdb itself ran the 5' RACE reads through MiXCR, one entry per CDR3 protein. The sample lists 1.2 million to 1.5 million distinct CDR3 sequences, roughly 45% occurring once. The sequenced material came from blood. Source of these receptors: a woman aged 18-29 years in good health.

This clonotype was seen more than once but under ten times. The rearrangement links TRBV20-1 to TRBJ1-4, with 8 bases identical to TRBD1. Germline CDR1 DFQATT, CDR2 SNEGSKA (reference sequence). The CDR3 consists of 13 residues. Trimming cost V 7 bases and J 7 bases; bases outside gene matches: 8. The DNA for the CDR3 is TGCAGTGTTACAGGGGGAGGCAGTGAAAAACTGTTTTTT. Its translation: CSVTGGGSEKLFF.

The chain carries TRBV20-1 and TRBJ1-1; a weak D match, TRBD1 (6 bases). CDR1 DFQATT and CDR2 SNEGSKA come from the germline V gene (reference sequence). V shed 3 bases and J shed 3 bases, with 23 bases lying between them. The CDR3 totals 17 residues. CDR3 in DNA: TGCAGTGCTAGGCTTCTCGCGGGGGCTAGTGGTTACACTGAAGCTTTCTTT. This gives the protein CSARLLAGASGYTEAFF.

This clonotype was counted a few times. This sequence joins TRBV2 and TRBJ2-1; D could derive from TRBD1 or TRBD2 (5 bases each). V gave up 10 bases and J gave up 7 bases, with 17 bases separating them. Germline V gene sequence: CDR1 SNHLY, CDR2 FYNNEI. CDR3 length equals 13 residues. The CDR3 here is CATGTQTRNEQFF. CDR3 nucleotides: TGTGCCACCGGGACCCAAACCAGGAATGAGCAGTTCTTC.

This CDR3 reads CSAGPDSPYEQYF. Here the CDR3 DNA reads TGCAGTGCAGGGCCAGACTCACCCTACGAGCAGTACTTC. The chain employs TRBV20-1 and TRBJ2-7, with D unresolved. Germline CDR1 DFQATT, CDR2 SNEGSKA (reference sequence). This CDR3 contains 13 residues. V was shortened by 6 bases and J by 2 bases, with 14 bases between the two germline ends.

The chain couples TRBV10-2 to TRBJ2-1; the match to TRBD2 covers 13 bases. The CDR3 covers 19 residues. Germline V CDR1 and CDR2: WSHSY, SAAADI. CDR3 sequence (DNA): TGCGTCAGACCCACAGTACTAGCGGGGGGGCCAAGCTCCTACAATGAGCAGTTCTTC. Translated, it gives CVRPTVLAGGPSSYNEQFF.

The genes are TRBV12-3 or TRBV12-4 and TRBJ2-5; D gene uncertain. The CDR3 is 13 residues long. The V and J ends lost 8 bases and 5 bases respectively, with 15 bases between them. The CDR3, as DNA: TGTGCCAGCGGTAAAGTAGACGACGAGACCCAGTACTTC. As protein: CASGKVDDETQYF.

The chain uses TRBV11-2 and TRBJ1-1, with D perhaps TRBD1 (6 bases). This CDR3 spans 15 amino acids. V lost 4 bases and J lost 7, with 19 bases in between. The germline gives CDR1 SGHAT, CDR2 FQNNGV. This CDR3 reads CASSSTRVTGLEAFF. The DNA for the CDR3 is TGTGCCAGCAGCTCCACCAGAGTGACAGGCCTTGAAGCTTTCTTT.

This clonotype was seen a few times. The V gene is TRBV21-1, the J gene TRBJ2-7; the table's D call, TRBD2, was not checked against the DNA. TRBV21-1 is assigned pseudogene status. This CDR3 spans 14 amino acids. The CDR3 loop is CASSPREGLNEQYF. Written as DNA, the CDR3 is TGTGCCAGCAGCCCACGTGAGGGCTTGAACGAGCAGTACTTC.

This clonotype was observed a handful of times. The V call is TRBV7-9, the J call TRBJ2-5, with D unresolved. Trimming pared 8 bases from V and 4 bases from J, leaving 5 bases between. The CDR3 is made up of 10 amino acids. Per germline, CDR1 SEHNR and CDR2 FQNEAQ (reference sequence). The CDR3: CASEVETQYF. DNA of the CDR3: TGTGCCAGCGAAGTAGAGACCCAGTACTTC.

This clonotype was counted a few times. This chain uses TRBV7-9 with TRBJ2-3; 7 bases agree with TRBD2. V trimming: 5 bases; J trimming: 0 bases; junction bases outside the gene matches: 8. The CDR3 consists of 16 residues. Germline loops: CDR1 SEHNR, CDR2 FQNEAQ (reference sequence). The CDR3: CASSTGTTSSTDTQYF. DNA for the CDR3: TGTGCCAGCAGCACCGGGACTACCTCTAGCACAGATACGCAGTATTTT.

The CDR3 is CSAREWAGGNEQYF. The CDR3 nucleotides are TGCAGTGCTAGAGAGTGGGCGGGGGGCAATGAGCAGTACTTC. The rearrangement uses TRBV20-1 and TRBJ2-1, with 8 positions matching TRBD2. TRBJ2-7 explains the end of the DNA better; the J call may be wrong. CDR1 and CDR2 (germline): DFQATT, SNEGSKA (reference sequence). The CDR3 runs 14 residues.

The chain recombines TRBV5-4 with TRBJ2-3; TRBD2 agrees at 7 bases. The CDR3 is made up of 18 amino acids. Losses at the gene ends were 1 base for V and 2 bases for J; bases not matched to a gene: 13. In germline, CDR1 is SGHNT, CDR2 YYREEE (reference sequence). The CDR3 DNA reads TGTGCCAGCAGCTTGAATGCGAGGCTAGCGGAGAACACAGATACGCAGTATTTT. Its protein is CASSLNARLAENTDTQYF.

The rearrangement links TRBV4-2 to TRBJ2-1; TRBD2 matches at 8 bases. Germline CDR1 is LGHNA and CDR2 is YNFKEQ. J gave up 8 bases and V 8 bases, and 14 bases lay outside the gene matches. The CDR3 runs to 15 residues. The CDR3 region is CASQDPSAGEDEQFF. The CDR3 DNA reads TGTGCCAGCCAAGATCCGTCAGCGGGGGAGGATGAGCAGTTCTTC.

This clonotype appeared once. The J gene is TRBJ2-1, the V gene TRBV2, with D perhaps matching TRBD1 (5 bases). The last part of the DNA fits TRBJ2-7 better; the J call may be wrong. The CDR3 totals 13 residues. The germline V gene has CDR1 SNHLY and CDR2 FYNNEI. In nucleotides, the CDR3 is TGTGCCAGCAGTGACAGCCCAGGGAATGAGCAGTACTTC. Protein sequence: CASSDSPGNEQYF.

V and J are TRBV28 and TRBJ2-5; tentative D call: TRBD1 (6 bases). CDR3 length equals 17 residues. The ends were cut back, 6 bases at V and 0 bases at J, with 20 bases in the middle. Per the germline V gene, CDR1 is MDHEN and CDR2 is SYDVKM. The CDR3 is CASSKGTTSSYQETQYF. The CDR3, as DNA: TGTGCCAGCAGCAAAGGGACAACCTCCTCGTACCAAGAGACCCAGTACTTC.

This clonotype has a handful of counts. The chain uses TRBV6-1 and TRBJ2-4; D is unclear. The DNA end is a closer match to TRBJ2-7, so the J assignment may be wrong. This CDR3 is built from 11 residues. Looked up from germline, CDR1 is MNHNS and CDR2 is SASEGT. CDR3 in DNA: TGTGCCACTCAACGGATCTACGAGCAGTACTTC. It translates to CATQRIYEQYF.

In nucleotides, the CDR3 is TGTGCCAGCAGTATCGGGGGCGCAGGTGGCTACACCTTC. Its translation: CASSIGGAGGYTF. The chain combines TRBV27 with TRBJ1-2, with D maybe TRBD1 (6 bases). The germline V gene encodes CDR1 MNHEY and CDR2 SMNVEV (reference sequence). V was trimmed by 5 bases and J by 7 bases, leaving 14 bases between them. The CDR3 is 13 residues long.

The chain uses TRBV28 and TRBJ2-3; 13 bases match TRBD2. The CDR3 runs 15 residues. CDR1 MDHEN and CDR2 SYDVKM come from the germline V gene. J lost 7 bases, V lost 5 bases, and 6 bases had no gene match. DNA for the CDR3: TGTGCCAGCAGTCCCACTAGCGGGGGGGCCAATACGCAGTATTTT. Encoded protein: CASSPTSGGANTQYF.

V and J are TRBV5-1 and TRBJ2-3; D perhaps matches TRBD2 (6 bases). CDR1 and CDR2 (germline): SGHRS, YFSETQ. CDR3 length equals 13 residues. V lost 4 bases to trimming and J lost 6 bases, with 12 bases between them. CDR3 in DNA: TGCGCCAGCAGCATGACTGGAGGGGATACGCAGTATTTT. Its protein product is CASSMTGGDTQYF.

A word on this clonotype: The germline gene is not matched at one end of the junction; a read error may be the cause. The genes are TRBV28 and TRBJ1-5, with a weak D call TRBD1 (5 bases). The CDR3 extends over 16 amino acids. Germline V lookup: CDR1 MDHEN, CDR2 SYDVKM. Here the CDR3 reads CVSSLYSDIPNQPQHF. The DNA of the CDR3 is TGTGTCAGCAGTTTATACTCGGACATTCCCAATCAGCCCCAGCATTTT.

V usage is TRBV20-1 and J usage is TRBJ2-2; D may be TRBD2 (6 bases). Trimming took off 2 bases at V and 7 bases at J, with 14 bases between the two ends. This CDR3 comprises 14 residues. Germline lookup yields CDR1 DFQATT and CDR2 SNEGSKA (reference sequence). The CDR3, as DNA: TGCAGTGCTAGACCGGAGGGCCCTCACGGGGAGCTGTTTTTT. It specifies CSARPEGPHGELFF.

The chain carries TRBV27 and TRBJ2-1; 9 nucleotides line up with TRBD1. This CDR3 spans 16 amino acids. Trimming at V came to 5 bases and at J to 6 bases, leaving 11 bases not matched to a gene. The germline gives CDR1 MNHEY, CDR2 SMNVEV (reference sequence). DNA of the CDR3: TGTGCCAGCAGTAGCCCCGGGACAGGGATAGGCAATGAGCAGTTCTTC. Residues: CASSSPGTGIGNEQFF.

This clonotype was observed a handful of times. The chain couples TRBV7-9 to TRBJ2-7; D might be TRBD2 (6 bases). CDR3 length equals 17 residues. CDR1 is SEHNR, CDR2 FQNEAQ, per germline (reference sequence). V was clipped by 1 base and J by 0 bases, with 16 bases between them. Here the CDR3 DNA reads TGTGCCAGCAGCTTAGGAGCCGGCGGGATGATCTCCTACGAGCAGTACTTC. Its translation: CASSLGAGGMISYEQYF.

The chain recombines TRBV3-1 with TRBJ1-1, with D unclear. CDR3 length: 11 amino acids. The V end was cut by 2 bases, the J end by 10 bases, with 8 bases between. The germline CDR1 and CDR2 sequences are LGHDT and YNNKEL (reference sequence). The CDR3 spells CASSQSGRAFF. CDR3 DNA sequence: TGTGCCAGCAGCCAAAGCGGGAGAGCTTTCTTT.

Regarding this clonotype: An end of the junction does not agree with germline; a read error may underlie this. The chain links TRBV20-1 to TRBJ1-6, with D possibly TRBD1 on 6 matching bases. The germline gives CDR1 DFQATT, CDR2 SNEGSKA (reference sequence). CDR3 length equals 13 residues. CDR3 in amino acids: CSARVQGNSPLHF. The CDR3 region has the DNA TGCAGCGCTAGAGTTCAGGGGAATTCACCCCTCCACTTT.

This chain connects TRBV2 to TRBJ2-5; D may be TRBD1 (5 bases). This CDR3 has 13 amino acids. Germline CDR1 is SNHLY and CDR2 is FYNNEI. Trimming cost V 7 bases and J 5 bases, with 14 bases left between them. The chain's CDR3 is CASKGVPQETQYF. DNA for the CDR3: TGTGCCAGCAAAGGGGTCCCCCAGGAGACCCAGTACTTC.

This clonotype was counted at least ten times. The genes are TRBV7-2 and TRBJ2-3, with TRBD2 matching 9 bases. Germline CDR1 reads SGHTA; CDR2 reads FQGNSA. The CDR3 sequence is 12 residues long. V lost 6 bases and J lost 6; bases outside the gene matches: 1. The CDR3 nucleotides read TGTGCCAGCAGACTAGCGGGTGATACGCAGTATTTT. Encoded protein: CASRLAGDTQYF.

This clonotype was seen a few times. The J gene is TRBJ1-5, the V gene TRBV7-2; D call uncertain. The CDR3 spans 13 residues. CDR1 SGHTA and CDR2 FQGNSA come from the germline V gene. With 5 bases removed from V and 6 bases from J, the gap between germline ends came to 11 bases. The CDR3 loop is CASSREGAQPQHF. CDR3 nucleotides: TGTGCCAGCAGCCGGGAGGGAGCTCAGCCCCAGCATTTT.

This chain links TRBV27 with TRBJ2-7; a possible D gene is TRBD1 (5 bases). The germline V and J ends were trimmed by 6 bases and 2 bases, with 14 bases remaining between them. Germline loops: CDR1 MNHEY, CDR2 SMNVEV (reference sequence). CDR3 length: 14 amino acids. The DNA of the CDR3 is TGTGCCAGCAGCCACAGGATAAGCCCCTACGAGCAGTACTTC. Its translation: CASSHRISPYEQYF.